This T cell receptor (beta chain) was profiled in a study of blood T cell repertoires in COVID-19. Original processing methods: Reference gene primer amplification in the assay estimated nucleated cell counts. Generated by immunoSEQ multiplex PCR, the TCRdb table keeps only in-frame clones and is missing some. V, J and clone size were drawn from that table, and D and trimming were deduced from the DNA. The sample yields around 150,000 clones, about 80% seen once. V lost 1 base and J lost 8; bases outside the gene matches: 11. In germline, CDR1 is SGHRS, CDR2 YFSETQ. The CDR3 spans 15 residues. This receptor was obtained from a woman aged 80 or older with acute or convalescent COVID-19. Sequenced: peripheral blood. The chain couples TRBV5-1 to TRBJ1-1; 7 nucleotides agree with TRBD1. CDR3 in amino acids: CASSLQTKGGQEAFF. The CDR3 DNA reads TGCGCCAGCAGCTTGCAGACAAAAGGGGGCCAGGAAGCTTTCTTT.